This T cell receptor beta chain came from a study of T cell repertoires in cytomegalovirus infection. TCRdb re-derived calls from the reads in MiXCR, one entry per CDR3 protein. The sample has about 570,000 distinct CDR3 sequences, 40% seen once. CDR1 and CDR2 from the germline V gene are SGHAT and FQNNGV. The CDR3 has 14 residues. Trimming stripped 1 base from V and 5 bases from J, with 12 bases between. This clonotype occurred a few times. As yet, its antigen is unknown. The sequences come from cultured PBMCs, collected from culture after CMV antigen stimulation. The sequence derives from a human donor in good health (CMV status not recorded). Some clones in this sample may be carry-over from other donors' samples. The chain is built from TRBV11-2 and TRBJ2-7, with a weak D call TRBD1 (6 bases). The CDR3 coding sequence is TGTGCCAGCAGCTTAGTAGCAGGGGATGACGAGCAGTACTTC. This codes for CASSLVAGDDEQYF.